This T cell receptor beta chain comes out of a study of cytomegalovirus exposure and HLA in healthy donors. The CDR3 is made up of 14 amino acids. V was pared by 7 bases and J by 1 base, with 13 bases between. Germline loops: CDR1 SGHAT, CDR2 FQDESV (reference sequence). The PCR contained 60 Vbeta and 13 Jbeta primers. Sequencing used immunoSEQ multiplex PCR; TCRdb keeps in-frame clones, though not all of them. This table has about 170,000 clones, 79% appearing once. This receptor was obtained from a woman aged 50 to 65 in good health and CMV-seronegative. The sequenced sample was PBMCs. This chain joins TRBV11-1 and TRBJ1-1; D gene ambiguous. As DNA, the CDR3 is TGTGCCAGCATAGCCGAATTAACGAACACTGAAGCTTTCTTT. Amino acid sequence: CASIAELTNTEAFF.